This passage covers 19 T cell receptor beta chains from one sample sequenced in a study of siplizumab effects on memory and regulatory T cells. The method was immunoSEQ multiplex PCR; TCRdb's version includes in-frame clones alone and lacks a portion of them. Among 97,000 or so clones listed, around nine tenths were seen once. The sample consisted of CD4+ T cells sorted from blood. The receptors originated from a human donor in good health.

The chain has TRBV7-9 and TRBJ1-3; no reliable D call. The CDR3 is made up of 15 amino acids. V was cut by 5 bases and J by 0 bases, with 11 bases left in between. Germline V gene sequence: CDR1 SEHNR, CDR2 FQNEAQ (reference sequence). CDR3 sequence (DNA): TGTGCCAGCAGCCCCAAGATGAGCTCTGGAAACACCATATATTTT. It specifies CASSPKMSSGNTIYF.

The J gene is TRBJ2-1, the V gene TRBV6-5; D is ambiguous. The CDR3 consists of 13 residues. Trimming cost V 8 bases and J 3 bases, with 11 bases left between them. In germline, CDR1 is MNHEY, CDR2 SVGAGI. CDR3 coding DNA: TGTGCCAGCGGCGACTTTAACTACAATGAGCAGTTCTTC. Translating it yields CASGDFNYNEQFF.

The J gene is TRBJ2-1, the V gene TRBV12-2. TRBV12-2 is a recognized pseudogene. The CDR3 runs 15 residues. The CDR3: CASRLGGSSYNEQFF. CDR3 coding DNA: TGTGCAAGTCGCTTAGGGGGTAGCTCCTACAATGAGCAGTTCTTC.

The chain employs TRBV7-9 and TRBJ1-1; the D gene is possibly TRBD1 (5 bases). The CDR3 has 15 amino acids. With 1 base removed from V and 6 bases from J, the gap between germline ends came to 15 bases. From germline, CDR1 is SEHNR and CDR2 FQNEAQ (reference sequence). The CDR3 region has the DNA TGTGCCAGCAGCTTAGGTAGAGGGGATTACGCTGAAGCTTTCTTT. Translating it yields CASSLGRGDYAEAFF.

The chain couples TRBV9 to TRBJ2-1, with D uncertain. The CDR3 has 14 amino acids. V was pared by 0 bases and J by 10 bases, with 14 bases between. The V gene's germline CDR1 is SGDLS and CDR2 YYNGEE. The CDR3 DNA follows: TGTGCCAGCAGCGTAGCTGGGGTAGTGAGGGAGCAGTTCTTC. Its translation: CASSVAGVVREQFF.

The genes are TRBV11-1 and TRBJ2-7, with 9 bases aligning to TRBD2. CDR3 size: 16 residues. Germline V CDR1 and CDR2: SGHAT, FQDESV (reference sequence). V gave up 1 base and J gave up 5 bases; unmatched junction bases: 9. The CDR3 loop is CASSLGRGSGSNEQYF. For the CDR3, the DNA is TGTGCCAGCAGCTTAGGGCGGGGTAGCGGGAGCAACGAGCAGTACTTC.

The V call is TRBV7-9, the J call TRBJ1-4, with 9 bases aligning to TRBD1. V shed 7 bases, J shed 8 bases, and the junction held 11 bases outside the gene matches. CDR3 length: 15 amino acids. Germline assignment: CDR1 SEHNR and CDR2 FQNEAQ (reference sequence). The chain's CDR3 is CASTQYRGRGEKLFF. The CDR3 DNA is TGTGCCAGCACCCAATACAGGGGGCGAGGCGAAAAACTGTTTTTT.

This chain links TRBV7-6 with TRBJ2-7; 10 nucleotides match TRBD1. Germline V gene sequence: CDR1 SGHVS, CDR2 FNYEAQ. The CDR3 is 16 amino acids. V lost 2 bases to trimming and J lost 12 bases; unmatched junction nucleotides: 16. CDR3 in amino acids: CASSLNPGTGAALPYF. The CDR3 bases are TGTGCCAGCAGCTTAAACCCCGGGACAGGGGCGGCTCTTCCGTACTTC.

The V call is TRBV14, the J call TRBJ1-2; D is perhaps TRBD1 (5 bases). CDR1 is SGHDN, CDR2 FVKESK, per germline. The CDR3 spans 15 residues. V lost 2 bases and J 4 bases, leaving 14 bases between the germline ends. The CDR3 coding sequence is TGTGCCAGCAGCCAAAAAGCGGGGGGATTCTATGGCTACACCTTC. This gives the protein CASSQKAGGFYGYTF.

The CDR3 region is CASSQDIRGGKGRNEKLFF. CDR3 DNA: TGCGCCAGCAGCCAAGATATTAGAGGGGGCAAAGGCCGGAATGAAAAACTGTTTTTT. The V call is TRBV4-1, the J call TRBJ1-4; 7 bases are shared with TRBD1. Germline V gene data show CDR1 as MGHRA and CDR2 as YSYEKL. V was pared by 0 bases and J by 5 bases, with 15 bases of the junction left unmatched. The CDR3 sequence is 19 residues long.

The chain has TRBV5-6 and TRBJ1-1; no reliable D call. Trimming took off 0 bases at V and 5 bases at J, with 11 bases between the two ends. The germline V gene has CDR1 SGHDT and CDR2 YYEEEE. The CDR3 runs to 14 residues. CDR3 nucleotides: TGTGCCAGCAGCTTGGCCACCAGGTTGACTGAAGCTTTCTTT. Its protein product is CASSLATRLTEAFF.

V and J are TRBV5-1 and TRBJ2-1; D is perhaps TRBD1 (5 bases). Germline lookup yields CDR1 SGHRS and CDR2 YFSETQ. The CDR3 totals 15 residues. V shed 3 bases and J shed 5 bases, with 15 bases lying between them. CDR3 in DNA: TGCGCCAGCAGCTCTGGACAACCTCCACACAATGAGCAGTTCTTC. This codes for CASSSGQPPHNEQFF.

This clone was picked up one time. The genes are TRBV9 and TRBJ1-2, with D possibly being TRBD1 (6 bases). The CDR3 sequence is 15 residues long. The V gene's germline CDR1 is SGDLS and CDR2 YYNGEE. The V end was cut by 0 bases, the J end by 2 bases, with 11 bases between. CDR3 in amino acids: CASSVATGSNYGYTF. The CDR3 DNA reads TGTGCCAGCAGCGTAGCGACAGGCTCGAACTATGGCTACACCTTC.

The J gene is TRBJ1-1, the V gene TRBV30, with no clear D. CDR3 length: 15 amino acids. Trimming stripped 4 bases from V and 1 base from J, with 16 bases between. Looked up from germline, CDR1 is GTSNPN and CDR2 is SVGIG (reference sequence). The CDR3 reads CAWKNGRLGNTEAFF. Here the CDR3 DNA reads TGTGCCTGGAAGAACGGGAGGTTAGGGAACACTGAAGCTTTCTTT.

V and J are TRBV6-1 and TRBJ2-7, with D unclear. Germline lookup yields CDR1 MNHNS and CDR2 SASEGT. Trimming cost V 2 bases and J 4 bases, with 9 bases left between them. The CDR3 length is 13 residues. The CDR3 coding sequence is TGTGCCAGCAGTGAATTCGTCCTTTACGAGCAGTACTTC. Translation: CASSEFVLYEQYF.

This rearrangement joins TRBV19 to TRBJ1-2, with a possible D match to TRBD1 (6 bases). This CDR3 contains 16 residues. Germline lookup yields CDR1 LNHDA and CDR2 SQIVND (reference sequence). Trimming took 4 bases from V and 7 from J, leaving 22 bases between them. CDR3 nucleotides: TGTGCCAGTAGTACTCAACGCACAGGGTCGGTGGGTGGCTACACCTTC. Translating it yields CASSTQRTGSVGGYTF.

This clone showed up just a few times. The gene calls are TRBV6-6 and TRBJ2-2; TRBD1 matches at 7 bases. Germline-derived CDR1 and CDR2 are MNHNY and SVGAGI (reference sequence). CDR3 length: 16 residues. V lost 0 bases to trimming and J lost 6 bases; unmatched junction nucleotides: 7. In DNA, the CDR3 is TGTGCCAGCAGTTACTCATCGACAGGGCGCGCCGGGGAGCTGTTTTTT. It is translated as CASSYSSTGRAGELFF.

This chain links TRBV10-1 with TRBJ1-3; no definite D call. The CDR3 has 17 amino acids. CDR1 is WNHNN and CDR2 is SYGVQD in the germline V gene (reference sequence). Trimming left V 4 bases short and J 0 bases short, with 16 bases between. This chain's CDR3 is CASSASRSPLSGNTIYF. The DNA for the CDR3 is TGCGCCAGCAGTGCCAGTCGGTCTCCACTCTCTGGAAACACCATATATTTT.

This chain uses TRBV2 with TRBJ2-5, with 10 bases fitting TRBD1. Germline lookup yields CDR1 SNHLY and CDR2 FYNNEI. V lost 6 bases, J lost 4 bases, and 8 bases stayed unmatched. The CDR3 has 15 amino acids. The CDR3 sequence: CASSVDRGRGETQYF. The CDR3 region has the DNA TGTGCCAGCAGCGTAGACAGGGGGCGAGGAGAGACCCAGTACTTC.